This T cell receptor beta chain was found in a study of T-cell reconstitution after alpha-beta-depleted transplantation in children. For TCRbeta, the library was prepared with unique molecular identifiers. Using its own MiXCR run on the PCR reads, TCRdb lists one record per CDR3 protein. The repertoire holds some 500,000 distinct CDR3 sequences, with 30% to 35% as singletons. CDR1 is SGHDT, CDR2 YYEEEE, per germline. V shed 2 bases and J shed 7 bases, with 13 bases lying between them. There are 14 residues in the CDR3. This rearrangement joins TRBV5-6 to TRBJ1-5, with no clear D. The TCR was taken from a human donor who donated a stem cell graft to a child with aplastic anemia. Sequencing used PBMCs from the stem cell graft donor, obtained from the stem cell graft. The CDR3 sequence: CASSLGSFGQPQHF. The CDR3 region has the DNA TGTGCCAGCAGCTTAGGTTCCTTTGGGCAGCCCCAGCATTTT. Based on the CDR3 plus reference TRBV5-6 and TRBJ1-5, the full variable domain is DAGVTQSPTHLIKTRGQQVTLRCSPKSGHDTVSWYQQALGQGPQFIFQYYEEEERQRGNFPDRFSGHQFPNYSSELNVNALLLGDSALYLCASSLGSFGQPQHFGDGTRLSIL.